This record covers a single T cell receptor (beta chain). This record belongs to a study of shared clonotypes between healthy human individuals. Running of the assay took place at deep level. Every subset had its genomic DNA shared out evenly among several immunoSEQ plates. Some clones are missing from TCRdb's copy, which holds only in-frame ones; the method was immunoSEQ multiplex PCR. The data contain around 2.1 million clones, almost 96% of them singletons. The ends were cut back, 5 bases at V and 0 bases at J, with 11 bases in the middle. Germline lookup yields CDR1 GTSNPN and CDR2 SVGIG (reference sequence). The CDR3 has 13 amino acids.

This TCR derives from a man between 18 and 35 years old in good health. This rearrangement joins TRBV30 to TRBJ2-7; either TRBD1 or TRBD2 may fit D (5 bases each). Sequences were obtained from naive CD4+ T cells sorted from blood. As to subset: CD45RA+ positively selected. As DNA, the CDR3 is TGTGCCTGGGGGACCGGGCACTCCTACGAGCAGTACTTC. This gives the protein CAWGTGHSYEQYF.